This T cell receptor beta chain was identified in a study of blood T cell repertoires in COVID-19. The data were produced by immunoSEQ multiplex PCR, yet TCRdb's version contains in-frame clones alone and is incomplete. The data hold about 130,000 clones, with approximately 83% observed a single time. The sequenced material came from peripheral blood. The receptor was derived from a woman aged 50 to 60 who had recovered from COVID-19.

CDR3 protein: CASSLQGGEKLFF. The CDR3 DNA follows: TGTGCCAGCAGTTTACAGGGTGGTGAAAAACTGTTTTTT. This sequence joins TRBV27 and TRBJ1-4, with D possibly TRBD1 on 5 matching bases. V was shortened by 2 bases and J by 7 bases, with 8 bases between the two germline ends. Germline CDR1 reads MNHEY; CDR2 reads SMNVEV (reference sequence). This CDR3 is built from 13 residues.